This TCR beta chain was recovered during a study of cytomegalovirus exposure and HLA in healthy donors. This CDR3 spans 14 amino acids. Per germline, CDR1 SNHLY and CDR2 FYNNEI. Trimming cost V 6 bases and J 5 bases; bases outside gene matches: 7. Use of 60 Vbeta and 13 Jbeta primers characterized the PCR. Original analysis: About 9.9 million of the 80 million or so unique TCR beta chains counted in a later analysis were shared. Produced via immunoSEQ multiplex PCR; TCRdb's table is partial and in-frame only. The DNA gave D and trimming, while V, J and clone size come from that table. The data show some 110,000 clones, with approximately 70% seen just once and 0.6% to 1% held by the top ten.

Sequenced sample: PBMCs. This TCR derives from a boy aged 5-17 years in good health and CMV-seronegative. The chain joins TRBV2 to TRBJ1-1; 9 nucleotides match TRBD1. This CDR3 reads CASSSDRGGTEAFF. The CDR3 nucleotides are TGTGCCAGCAGCTCGGACAGGGGAGGGACTGAAGCTTTCTTT.